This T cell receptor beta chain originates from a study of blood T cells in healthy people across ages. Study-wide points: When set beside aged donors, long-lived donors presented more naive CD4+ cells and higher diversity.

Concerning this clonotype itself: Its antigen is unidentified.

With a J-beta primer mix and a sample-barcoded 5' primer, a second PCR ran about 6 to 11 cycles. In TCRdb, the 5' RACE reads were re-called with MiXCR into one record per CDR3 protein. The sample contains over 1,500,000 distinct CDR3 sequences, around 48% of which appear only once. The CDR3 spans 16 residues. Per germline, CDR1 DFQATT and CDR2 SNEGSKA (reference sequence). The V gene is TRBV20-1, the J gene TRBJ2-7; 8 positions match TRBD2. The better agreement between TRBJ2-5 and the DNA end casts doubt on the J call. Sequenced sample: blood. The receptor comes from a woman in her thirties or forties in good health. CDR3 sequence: CSAPSTRGLGRKTQYF. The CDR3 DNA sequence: TGCAGTGCCCCCTCCACCCGGGGACTAGGTAGAAAGACCCAGTACTTC.